The present T cell receptor beta chain was sequenced within a study of T-cell memory formation after mild COVID-19. Across the whole study: Largely donor-specific sequence clusters came from a couple of donors. Broader study findings: Pre-infection memory held some responding clones, suggesting pre-existing cross-reactive T cells responded. Contracting clones localized mainly to CM and EM when CD4+ and mainly to EMRA when CD8+.

A 5'RACE reaction primed in the constant segment made cDNA libraries of TCR alpha and TCR beta, and these carried sample barcodes and UMIs. TCRdb redid the calling of the 5' RACE reads with MiXCR, one entry per CDR3 protein. The sample includes 450,000 or so distinct CDR3 sequences, 20% of them seen just once. Comment on this clonotype: What it binds is not known.

CDR1 is SGHVS and CDR2 is FQNEAQ in the germline V gene. Unmatched junction bases numbered 9, after V lost 5 bases and J lost 5 bases. The CDR3 runs to 15 residues. The V and J genes are TRBV7-8 and TRBJ1-5; 7 bases match TRBD1. The sequence was obtained from an adult woman who had mild COVID-19 (a few samples of this study predate the infection). Cell type and time point are not known. The sample taken for sequencing was PBMCs or a T cell subset sorted from them (not recorded which). The CDR3 DNA reads TGTGCCAGCAGCCCTCGGGACAGCTTTGATCAGCCCCAGCATTTT. Translating it yields CASSPRDSFDQPQHF.